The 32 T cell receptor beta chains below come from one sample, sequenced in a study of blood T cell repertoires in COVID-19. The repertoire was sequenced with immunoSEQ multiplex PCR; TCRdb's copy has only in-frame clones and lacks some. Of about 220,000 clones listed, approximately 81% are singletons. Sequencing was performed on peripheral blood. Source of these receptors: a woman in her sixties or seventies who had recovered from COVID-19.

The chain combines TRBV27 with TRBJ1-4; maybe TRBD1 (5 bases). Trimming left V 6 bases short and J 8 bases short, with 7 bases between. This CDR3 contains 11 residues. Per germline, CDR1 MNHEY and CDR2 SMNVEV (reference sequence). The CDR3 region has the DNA TGTGCCAGCAGAGGGGCAGAAAAACTGTTTTTT. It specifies CASRGAEKLFF. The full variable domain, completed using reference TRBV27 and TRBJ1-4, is EAQVTQNPRYLITVTGKKLTVTCSQNMNHEYMSWYRQDPGLGLRQIYYSMNVEVTDKGDVPEGYKVSRKEKRNFPLILESPSPNQTSLYFCASRGAEKLFFGSGTQLSVL.

The CDR3 coding sequence is TGCGCCAGCAGCCAAGGAGCAACTCTAGCGGCCATACCCCAAGAGACCCAGTACTTC. This translates into CASSQGATLAAIPQETQYF. The V call is TRBV4-1, the J call TRBJ2-5; 7 positions agree with TRBD2. The length of the CDR3 is 19 residues. The V segment lost 1 base and the J segment 1 base; nucleotides outside the gene matches: 15. The germline gives CDR1 MGHRA, CDR2 YSYEKL.

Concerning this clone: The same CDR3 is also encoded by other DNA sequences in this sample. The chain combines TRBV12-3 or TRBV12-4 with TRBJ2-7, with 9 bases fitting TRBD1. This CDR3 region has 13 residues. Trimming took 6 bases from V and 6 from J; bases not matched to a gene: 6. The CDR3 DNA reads TGTGCCAGCAGCCTGGGACAGGGCGGCGAGCAGTACTTC. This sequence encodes CASSLGQGGEQYF.

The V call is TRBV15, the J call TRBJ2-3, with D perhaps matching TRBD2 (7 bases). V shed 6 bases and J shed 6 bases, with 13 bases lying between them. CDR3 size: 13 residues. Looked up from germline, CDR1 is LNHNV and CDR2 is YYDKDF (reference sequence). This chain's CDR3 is CATRRGLQDTQYF. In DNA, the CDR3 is TGTGCCACCAGGCGGGGGCTCCAGGATACGCAGTATTTT.

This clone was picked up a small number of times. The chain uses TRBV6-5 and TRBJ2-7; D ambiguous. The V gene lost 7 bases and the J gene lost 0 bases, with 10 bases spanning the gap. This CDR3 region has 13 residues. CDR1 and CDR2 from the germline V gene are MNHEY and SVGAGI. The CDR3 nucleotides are TGTGCCAGCACCGATAGTAGCTCCTACGAGCAGTACTTC. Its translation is CASTDSSSYEQYF.

The CDR3 DNA reads TGTGCCAGCAGCTTAGGGGGGACCTACGAGCAGTACTTC. It specifies CASSLGGTYEQYF. This chain connects TRBV7-3 to TRBJ2-7; the D gene is possibly TRBD2 (6 bases). V shed 2 bases and J shed 2 bases, with 7 bases lying between them. CDR3 size: 13 residues. CDR1 is SGHTA and CDR2 is FQGTGA in the germline V gene.

This CDR3 reads CSVERRDRVYNEQFF. The CDR3 nucleotides read TGCAGCGTTGAAAGGCGGGACAGGGTTTACAATGAGCAGTTCTTC. The chain has TRBV29-1 and TRBJ2-1; 9 nucleotides agree with TRBD1. Germline V gives CDR1 SQVTM, CDR2 ANQGSEA. The CDR3 has 15 residues. J was trimmed by 4 bases and V by 2 bases; bases with no gene match: 6.

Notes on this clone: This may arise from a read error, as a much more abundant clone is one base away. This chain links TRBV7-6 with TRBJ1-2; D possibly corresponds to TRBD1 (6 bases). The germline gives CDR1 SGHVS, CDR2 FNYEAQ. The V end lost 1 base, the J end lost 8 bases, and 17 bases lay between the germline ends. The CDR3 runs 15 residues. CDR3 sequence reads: CASSLGSGEGGGYTF. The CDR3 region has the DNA TGTGCCAGCAGCTTAGGGTCTGGGGAGGGGGGCGGCTACACCTTC.

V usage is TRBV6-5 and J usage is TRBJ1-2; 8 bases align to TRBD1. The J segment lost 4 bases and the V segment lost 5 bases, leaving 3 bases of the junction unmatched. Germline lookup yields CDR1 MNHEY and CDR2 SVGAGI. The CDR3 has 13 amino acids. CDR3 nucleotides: TGTGCCAGCAGTCGACAGGGGCGCTATGGCTACACCTTC. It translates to CASSRQGRYGYTF.

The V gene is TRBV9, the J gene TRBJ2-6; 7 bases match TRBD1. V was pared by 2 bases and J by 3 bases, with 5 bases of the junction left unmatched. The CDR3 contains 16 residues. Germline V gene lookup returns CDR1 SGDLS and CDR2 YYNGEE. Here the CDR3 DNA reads TGTGCCAGCAGCGTGAGAGGACAGGTTGGGGCCAACGTCCTGACTTTC. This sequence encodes CASSVRGQVGANVLTF.

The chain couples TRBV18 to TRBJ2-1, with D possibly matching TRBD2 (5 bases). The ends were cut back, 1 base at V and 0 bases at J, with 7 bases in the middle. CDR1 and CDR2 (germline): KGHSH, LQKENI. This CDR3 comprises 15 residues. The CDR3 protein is CASSPRTLSYNEQFF. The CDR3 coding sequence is TGTGCCAGCTCACCACGGACTCTCTCCTACAATGAGCAGTTCTTC.

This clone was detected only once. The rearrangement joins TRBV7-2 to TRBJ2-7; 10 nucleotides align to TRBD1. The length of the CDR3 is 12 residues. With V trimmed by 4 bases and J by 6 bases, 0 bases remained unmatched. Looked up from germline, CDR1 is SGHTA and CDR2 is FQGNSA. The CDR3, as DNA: TGTGCCAGCAGCTGGACAGGGGGCGAGCAGTACTTC. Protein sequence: CASSWTGGEQYF.

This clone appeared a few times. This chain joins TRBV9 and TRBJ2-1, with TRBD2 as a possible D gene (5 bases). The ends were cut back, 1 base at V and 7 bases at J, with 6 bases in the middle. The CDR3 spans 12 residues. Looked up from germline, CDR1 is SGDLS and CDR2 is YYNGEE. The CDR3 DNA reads TGTGCCAGCAGCGTAAGGGAGAATGAGCAGTTCTTC. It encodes CASSVRENEQFF. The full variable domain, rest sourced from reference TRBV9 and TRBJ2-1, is DSGVTQTPKHLITATGQRVTLRCSPRSGDLSVYWYQQSLDQGLQFLIQYYNGEERAKGNILERFSAQQFPDLHSELNLSSLELGDSALYFCASSVRENEQFFGPGTRLTVL.

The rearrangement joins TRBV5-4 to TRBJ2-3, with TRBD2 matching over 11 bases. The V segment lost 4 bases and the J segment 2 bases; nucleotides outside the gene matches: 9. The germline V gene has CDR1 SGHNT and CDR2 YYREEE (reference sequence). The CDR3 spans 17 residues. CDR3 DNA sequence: TGTGCCAGCAGCAGACTACTAGCGGGGGAGATCACAGATACGCAGTATTTT. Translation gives CASSRLLAGEITDTQYF.

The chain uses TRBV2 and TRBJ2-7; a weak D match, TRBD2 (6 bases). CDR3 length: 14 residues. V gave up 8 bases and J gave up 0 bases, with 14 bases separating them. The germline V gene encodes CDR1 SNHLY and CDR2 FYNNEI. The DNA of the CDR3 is TGTGCCAGCGGGCGGAGGGTACTCTCCTACGAGCAGTACTTC. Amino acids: CASGRRVLSYEQYF.

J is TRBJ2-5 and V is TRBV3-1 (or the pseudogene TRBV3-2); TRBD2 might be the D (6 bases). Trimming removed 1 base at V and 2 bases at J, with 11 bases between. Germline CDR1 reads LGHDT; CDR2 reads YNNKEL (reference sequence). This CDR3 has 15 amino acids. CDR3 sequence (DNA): TGTGCCAGCAGCCAAGTGGGGGGTGGACAAGAGACCCAGTACTTC. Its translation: CASSQVGGGQETQYF.

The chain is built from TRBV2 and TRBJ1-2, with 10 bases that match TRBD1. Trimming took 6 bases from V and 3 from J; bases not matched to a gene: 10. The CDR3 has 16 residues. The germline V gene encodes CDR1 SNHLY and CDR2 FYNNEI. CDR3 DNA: TGTGCCAGCAGAGGGCAGCGGGACAGGGGCTACTATGGCTACACCTTC. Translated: CASRGQRDRGYYGYTF.

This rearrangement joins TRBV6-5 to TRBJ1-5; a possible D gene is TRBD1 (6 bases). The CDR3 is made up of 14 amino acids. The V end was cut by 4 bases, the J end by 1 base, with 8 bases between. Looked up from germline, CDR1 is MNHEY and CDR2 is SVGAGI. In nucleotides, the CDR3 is TGTGCCAGCAGTTCAGGGGTGAGCAATCAGCCCCAGCATTTT. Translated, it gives CASSSGVSNQPQHF.

The CDR3 DNA follows: TGTGCCAGCACCTTCGGGGGGGGCTACACCTTC. It specifies CASTFGGGYTF. The chain is built from TRBV12-3 or TRBV12-4 and TRBJ1-2, with D possibly being TRBD1 (5 bases). V was cut by 7 bases and J by 8 bases, with 11 bases left in between. CDR3 length: 11 residues.

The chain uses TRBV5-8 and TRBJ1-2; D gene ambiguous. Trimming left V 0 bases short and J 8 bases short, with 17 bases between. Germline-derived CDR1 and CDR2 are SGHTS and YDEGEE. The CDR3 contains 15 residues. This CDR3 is CASSLAFVPGMGYTF. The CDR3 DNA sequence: TGTGCCAGCAGCTTGGCGTTTGTCCCGGGAATGGGCTACACCTTC.

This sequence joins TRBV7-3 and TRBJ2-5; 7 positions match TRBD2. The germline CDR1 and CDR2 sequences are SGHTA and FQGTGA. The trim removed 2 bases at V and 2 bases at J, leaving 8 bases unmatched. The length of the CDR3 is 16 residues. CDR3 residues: CASSLGRGGQQETQYF. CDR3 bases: TGTGCCAGCAGCTTAGGGAGGGGAGGGCAGCAAGAGACCCAGTACTTC.

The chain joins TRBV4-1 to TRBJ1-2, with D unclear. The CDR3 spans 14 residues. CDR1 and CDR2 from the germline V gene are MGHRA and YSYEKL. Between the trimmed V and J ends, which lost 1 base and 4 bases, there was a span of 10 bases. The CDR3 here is CASSQGRRGYGYTF. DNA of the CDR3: TGCGCCAGCAGCCAAGGGCGTCGGGGCTATGGCTACACCTTC.

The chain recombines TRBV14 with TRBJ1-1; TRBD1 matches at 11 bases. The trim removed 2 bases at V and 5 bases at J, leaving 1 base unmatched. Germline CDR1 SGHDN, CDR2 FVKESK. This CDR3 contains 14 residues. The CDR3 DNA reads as TGTGCCAGCAGCCAATGGGACAGGGGGACTGAAGCTTTCTTT. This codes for CASSQWDRGTEAFF.

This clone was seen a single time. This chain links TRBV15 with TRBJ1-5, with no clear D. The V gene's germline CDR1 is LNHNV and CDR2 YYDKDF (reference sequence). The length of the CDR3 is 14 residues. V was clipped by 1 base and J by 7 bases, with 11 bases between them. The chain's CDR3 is CATSRGQTGQPQHF. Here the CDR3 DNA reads TGTGCCACCAGCAGAGGGCAGACCGGGCAGCCCCAGCATTTT. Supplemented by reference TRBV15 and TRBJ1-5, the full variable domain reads DAMVIQNPRYQVTQFGKPVTLSCSQTLNHNVMYWYQQKSSQAPKLLFHYYDKDFNNEADTPDNFQSRRPNTSFCFLDIRSPGLGDTAMYLCATSRGQTGQPQHFGDGTRLSIL.

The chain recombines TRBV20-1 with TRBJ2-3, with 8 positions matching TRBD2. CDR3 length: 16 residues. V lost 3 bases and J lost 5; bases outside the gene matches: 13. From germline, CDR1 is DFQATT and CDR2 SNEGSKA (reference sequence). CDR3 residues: CSASGSGGRSVDTQYF. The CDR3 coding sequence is TGCAGTGCTAGTGGGTCCGGCGGGAGGTCTGTAGATACGCAGTATTTT.

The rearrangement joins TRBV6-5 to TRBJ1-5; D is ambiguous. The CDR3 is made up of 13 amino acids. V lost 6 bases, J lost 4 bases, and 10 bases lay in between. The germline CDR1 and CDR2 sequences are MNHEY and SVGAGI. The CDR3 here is CASRGSRNQPQHF. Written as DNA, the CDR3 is TGTGCCAGCAGGGGGAGCCGAAATCAGCCCCAGCATTTT.

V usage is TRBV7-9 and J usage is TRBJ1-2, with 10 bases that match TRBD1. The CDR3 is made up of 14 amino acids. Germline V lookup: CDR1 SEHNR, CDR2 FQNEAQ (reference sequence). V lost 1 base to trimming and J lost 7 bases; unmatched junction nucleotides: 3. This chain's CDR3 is CASSLGQGAGGYTF. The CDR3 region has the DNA TGTGCCAGCAGCTTAGGACAGGGGGCCGGTGGCTACACCTTC.

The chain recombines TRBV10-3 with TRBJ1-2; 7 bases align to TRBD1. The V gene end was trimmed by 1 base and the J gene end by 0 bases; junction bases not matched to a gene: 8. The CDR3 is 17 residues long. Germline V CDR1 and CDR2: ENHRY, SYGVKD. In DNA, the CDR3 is TGTGCCATCAGTGAGTTCGGGACAGCCCAGGCTAACTATGGCTACACCTTC. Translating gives CAISEFGTAQANYGYTF.

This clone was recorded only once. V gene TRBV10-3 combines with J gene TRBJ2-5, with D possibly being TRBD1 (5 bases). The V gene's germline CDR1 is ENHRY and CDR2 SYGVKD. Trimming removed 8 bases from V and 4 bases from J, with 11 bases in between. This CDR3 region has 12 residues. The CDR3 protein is CAIATVVETQYF. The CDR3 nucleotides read TGTGCCATCGCGACAGTTGTAGAGACCCAGTACTTC.

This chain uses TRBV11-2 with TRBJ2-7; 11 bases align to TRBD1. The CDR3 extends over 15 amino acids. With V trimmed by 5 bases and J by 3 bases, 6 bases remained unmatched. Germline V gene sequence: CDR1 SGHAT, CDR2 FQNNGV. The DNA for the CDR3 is TGTGCCAGCAGCCCCCGGGACAGGGGGGTCTACGAGCAGTACTTC. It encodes CASSPRDRGVYEQYF.

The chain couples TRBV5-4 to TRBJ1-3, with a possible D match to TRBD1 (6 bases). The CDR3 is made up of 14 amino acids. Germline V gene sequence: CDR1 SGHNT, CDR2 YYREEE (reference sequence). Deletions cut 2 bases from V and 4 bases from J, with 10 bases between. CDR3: CASSFWGLGNTIYF. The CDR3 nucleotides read TGTGCCAGCAGCTTTTGGGGGCTCGGAAACACCATATATTTT.

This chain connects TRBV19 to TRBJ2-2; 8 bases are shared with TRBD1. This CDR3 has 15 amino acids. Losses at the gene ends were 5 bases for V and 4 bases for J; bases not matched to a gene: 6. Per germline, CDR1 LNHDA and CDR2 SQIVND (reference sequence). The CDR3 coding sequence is TGTGCCAGTAGTGGACGACAGGGGTTCACCGGGGAGCTGTTTTTT. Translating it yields CASSGRQGFTGELFF.